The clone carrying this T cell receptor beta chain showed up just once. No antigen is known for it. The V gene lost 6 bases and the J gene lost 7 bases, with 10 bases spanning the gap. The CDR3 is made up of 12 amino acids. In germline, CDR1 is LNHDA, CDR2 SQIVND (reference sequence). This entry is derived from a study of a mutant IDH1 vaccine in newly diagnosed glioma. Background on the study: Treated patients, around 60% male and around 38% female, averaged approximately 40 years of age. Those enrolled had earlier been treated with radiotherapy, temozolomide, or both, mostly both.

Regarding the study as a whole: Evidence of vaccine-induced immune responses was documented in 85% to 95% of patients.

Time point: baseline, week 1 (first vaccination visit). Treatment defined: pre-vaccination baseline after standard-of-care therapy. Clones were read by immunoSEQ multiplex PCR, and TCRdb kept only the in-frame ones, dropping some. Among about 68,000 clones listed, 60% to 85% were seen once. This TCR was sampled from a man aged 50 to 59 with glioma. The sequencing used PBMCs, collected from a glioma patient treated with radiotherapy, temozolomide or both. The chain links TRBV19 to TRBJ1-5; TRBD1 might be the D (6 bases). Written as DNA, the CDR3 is TGTGCCAGTAGCGACCAGGGGCAGCCCCAGCATTTT. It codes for CASSDQGQPQHF.